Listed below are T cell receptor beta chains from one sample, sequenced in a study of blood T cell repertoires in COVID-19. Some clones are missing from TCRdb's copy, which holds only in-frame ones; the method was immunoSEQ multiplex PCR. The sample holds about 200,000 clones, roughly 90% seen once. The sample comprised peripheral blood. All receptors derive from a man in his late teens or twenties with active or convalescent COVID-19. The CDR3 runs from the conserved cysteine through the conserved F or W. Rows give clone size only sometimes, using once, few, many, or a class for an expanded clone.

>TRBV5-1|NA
CASSLVSSGEDEQFF
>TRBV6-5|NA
CASSLRRERRDTQYF
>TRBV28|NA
CASSFGQGGYEQYF
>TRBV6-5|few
CASSLGTGKYEQYF
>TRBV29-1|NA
CSVVLAGPLNTGELFF
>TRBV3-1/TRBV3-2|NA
CASSQGSPSRGGYTF
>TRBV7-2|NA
CASSLGTGHNSPLHF
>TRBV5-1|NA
CASSERQGPNYGYTF
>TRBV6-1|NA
CASSDSAGIRQPQHF
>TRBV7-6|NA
CASSSQPGDETQYF
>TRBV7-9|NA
CASSLTVRGGNYGYTF
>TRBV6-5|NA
CASRDRLNSPLHF
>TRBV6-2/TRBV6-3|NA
CASSISGGVRGNEQFF
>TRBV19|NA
CASRRGRKTGIQPQHF
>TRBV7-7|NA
CASSLTSGRGREQFF
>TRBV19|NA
CASSSRVGYGYTF
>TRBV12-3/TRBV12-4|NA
CASSLGQSDGYTF